The rows below give T cell receptor beta chains drawn from one sample of a study of human T cells and chemical hapten exposure. TCRdb independently ran MiXCR on the RACE reads; one entry per CDR3 protein. The sample comprises approximately 84,000 distinct CDR3 sequences, around 8.7% of which are singletons, and approximately 1.5% rests with the top ten. The sequencing sample was made of whole blood. All receptors come from a male donor in good health. Some clones in this sample may be carry-over from other donors' samples. The CDR3 runs from the conserved cysteine through the conserved F or W. D genes are given only for firm matches. Only some rows state a clone size, as once, few, many or a class for expanded clones.

v_gene: TRBV29-1; abundance: .; d_gene: .; j_gene: TRBJ1-3; CDR3aa: CSAAKGNTIYF; CDR3nt: TGCAGCGCCGCTAAGGGAAACACCATATATTTT
v_gene: TRBV10-3; abundance: many; d_gene: TRBD2; j_gene: TRBJ2-4; CDR3aa: CAISKRLAPLKAKNIQYF; CDR3nt: TGTGCCATCAGTAAGCGACTAGCCCCATTAAAAGCCAAAAACATTCAGTACTTC
v_gene: TRBV19; abundance: few; d_gene: TRBD1; j_gene: TRBJ2-7; CDR3aa: CASMQGASSYEQYF; CDR3nt: TGTGCCAGTATGCAGGGGGCGAGCTCCTACGAGCAGTACTTC
v_gene: TRBV6-5; abundance: many; d_gene: .; j_gene: TRBJ1-4; CDR3aa: CASSLRWRATNEKLFF; CDR3nt: TGTGCCAGCAGCTTACGTTGGAGGGCAACTAATGAAAAACTGTTTTTT
v_gene: TRBV20-1; abundance: .; d_gene: .; j_gene: TRBJ2-3; CDR3aa: CSASGTGTDTQYF; CDR3nt: TGCAGTGCTAGTGGGACGGGGACAGATACGCAGTATTTT
v_gene: TRBV12-3/TRBV12-4; abundance: .; d_gene: .; j_gene: TRBJ2-7; CDR3aa: CASSPPTATYEQYF; CDR3nt: TGTGCCAGCAGTCCACCGACTGCTACCTACGAGCAGTACTTC
v_gene: TRBV6-1; abundance: .; d_gene: .; j_gene: TRBJ2-7; CDR3aa: CASSGQVSYEQYF; CDR3nt: TGTGCCAGCAGTGGACAGGTCTCCTACGAGCAGTACTTC
v_gene: TRBV14; abundance: few; d_gene: .; j_gene: TRBJ2-1; CDR3aa: CASSQILQAGSTHEQFF; CDR3nt: TGTGCCAGCAGCCAAATCCTGCAGGCGGGGTCTACCCATGAGCAGTTCTTC
v_gene: TRBV5-1; abundance: few; d_gene: .; j_gene: TRBJ2-7; CDR3aa: CASSSSIGGPYEQYF; CDR3nt: TGCGCCAGCAGCTCGTCAATTGGGGGTCCCTACGAGCAGTACTTC
v_gene: TRBV9; abundance: many; d_gene: .; j_gene: TRBJ1-6; CDR3aa: CASSVGPGDNSPLHF; CDR3nt: TGTGCCAGCAGCGTAGGTCCAGGGGATAATTCACCCCTCCACTTT